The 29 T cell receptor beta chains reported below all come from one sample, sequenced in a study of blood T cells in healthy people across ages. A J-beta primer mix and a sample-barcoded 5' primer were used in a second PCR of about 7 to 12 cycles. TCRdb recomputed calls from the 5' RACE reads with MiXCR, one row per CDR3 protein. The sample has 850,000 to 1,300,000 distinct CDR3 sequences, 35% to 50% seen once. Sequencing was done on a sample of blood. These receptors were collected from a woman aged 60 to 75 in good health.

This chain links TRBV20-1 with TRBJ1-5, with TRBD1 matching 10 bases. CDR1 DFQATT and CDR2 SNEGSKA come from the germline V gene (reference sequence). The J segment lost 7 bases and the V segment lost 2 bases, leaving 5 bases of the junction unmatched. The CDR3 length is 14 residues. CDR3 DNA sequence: TGCAGTGCTAGATTCGGGACAGGGGTCCAGCCCCAGCATTTT. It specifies CSARFGTGVQPQHF.

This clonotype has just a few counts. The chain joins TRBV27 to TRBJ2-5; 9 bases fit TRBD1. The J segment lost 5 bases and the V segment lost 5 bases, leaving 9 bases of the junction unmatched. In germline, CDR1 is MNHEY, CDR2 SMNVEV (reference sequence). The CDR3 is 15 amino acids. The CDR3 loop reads CASSKQTGGWETQYF. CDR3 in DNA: TGTGCCAGCAGTAAACAAACAGGGGGCTGGGAGACCCAGTACTTC.

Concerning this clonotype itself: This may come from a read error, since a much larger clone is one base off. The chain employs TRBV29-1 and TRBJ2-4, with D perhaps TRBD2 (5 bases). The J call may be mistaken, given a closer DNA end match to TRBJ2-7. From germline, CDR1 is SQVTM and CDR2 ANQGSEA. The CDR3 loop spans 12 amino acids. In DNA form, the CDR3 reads TGCATCGTTGTGGCTAGCCAGAACGAGCAGTACTTC. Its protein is CIVVASQNEQYF.

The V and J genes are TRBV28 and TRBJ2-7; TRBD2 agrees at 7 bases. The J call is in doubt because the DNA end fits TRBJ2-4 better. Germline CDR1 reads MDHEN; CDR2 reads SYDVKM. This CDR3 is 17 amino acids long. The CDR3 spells CASIPIREVGGKNIQYF. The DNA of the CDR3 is TGTGCCAGCATACCAATACGGGAGGTGGGAGGGAAGAACATTCAGTACTTC.

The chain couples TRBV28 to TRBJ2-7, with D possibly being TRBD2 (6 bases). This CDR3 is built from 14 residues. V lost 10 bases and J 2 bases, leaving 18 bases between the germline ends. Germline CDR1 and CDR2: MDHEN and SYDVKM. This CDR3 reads CATLGGMIPYEQYF. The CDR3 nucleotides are TGTGCCACCCTCGGAGGGATGATCCCCTACGAGCAGTACTTC.

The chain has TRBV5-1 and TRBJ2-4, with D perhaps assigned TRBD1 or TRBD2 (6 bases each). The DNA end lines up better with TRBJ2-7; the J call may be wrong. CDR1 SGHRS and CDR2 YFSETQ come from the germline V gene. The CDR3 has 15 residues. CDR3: CASSLERGPTYEQYF. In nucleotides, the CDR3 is TGCGCCAGCAGCTTGGAACGGGGGCCAACCTACGAGCAGTACTTC.

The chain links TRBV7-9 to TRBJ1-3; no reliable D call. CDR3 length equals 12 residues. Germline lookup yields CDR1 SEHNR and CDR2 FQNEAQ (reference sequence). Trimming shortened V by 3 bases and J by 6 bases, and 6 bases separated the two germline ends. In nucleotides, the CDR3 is TGTGCCAGCAGCTTTTATGAAAACACCATATATTTT. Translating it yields CASSFYENTIYF.

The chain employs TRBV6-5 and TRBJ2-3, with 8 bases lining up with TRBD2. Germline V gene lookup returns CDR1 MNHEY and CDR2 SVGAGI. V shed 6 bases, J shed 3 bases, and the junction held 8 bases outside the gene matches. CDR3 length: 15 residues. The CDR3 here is CASSARGVGTDTQYF. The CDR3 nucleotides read TGTGCCAGCAGCGCGCGGGGGGTCGGGACAGATACGCAGTATTTT.

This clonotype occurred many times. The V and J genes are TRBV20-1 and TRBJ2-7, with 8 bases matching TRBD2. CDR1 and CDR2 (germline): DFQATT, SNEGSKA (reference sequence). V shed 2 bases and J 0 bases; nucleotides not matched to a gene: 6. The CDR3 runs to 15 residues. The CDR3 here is CSARTTSGSSYEQYF. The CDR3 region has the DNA TGCAGTGCTAGAACAACTAGCGGAAGCTCCTACGAGCAGTACTTC.

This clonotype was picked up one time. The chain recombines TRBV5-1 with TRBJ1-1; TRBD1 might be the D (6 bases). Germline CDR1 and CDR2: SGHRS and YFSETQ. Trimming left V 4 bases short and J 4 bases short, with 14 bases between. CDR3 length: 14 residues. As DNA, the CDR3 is TGCGCCAGCAGCACACAGGGAGGGGGCACTGAAGCTTTCTTT. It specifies CASSTQGGGTEAFF.

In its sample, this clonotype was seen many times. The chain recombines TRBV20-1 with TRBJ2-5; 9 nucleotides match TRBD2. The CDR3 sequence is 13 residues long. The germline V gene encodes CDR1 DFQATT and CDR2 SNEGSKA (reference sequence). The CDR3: CSALAGIGETQYF. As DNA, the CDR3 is TGCAGCGCCCTAGCGGGGATTGGGGAGACCCAGTACTTC.

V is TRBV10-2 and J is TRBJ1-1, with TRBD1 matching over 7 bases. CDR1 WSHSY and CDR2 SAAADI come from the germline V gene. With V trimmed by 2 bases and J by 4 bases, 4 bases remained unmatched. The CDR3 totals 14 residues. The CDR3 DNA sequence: TGCGCCAGCAGTGAGAACAGGGGTGGCACTGAAGCTTTCTTT. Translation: CASSENRGGTEAFF.

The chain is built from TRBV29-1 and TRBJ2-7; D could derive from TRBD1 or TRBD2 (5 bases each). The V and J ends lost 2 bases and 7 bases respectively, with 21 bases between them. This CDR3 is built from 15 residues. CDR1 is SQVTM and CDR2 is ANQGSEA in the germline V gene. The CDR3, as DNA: TGCAGCGTTGAATCGGTTGACAGCGGTCTCAATGAGCAGTACTTC. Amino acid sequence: CSVESVDSGLNEQYF.

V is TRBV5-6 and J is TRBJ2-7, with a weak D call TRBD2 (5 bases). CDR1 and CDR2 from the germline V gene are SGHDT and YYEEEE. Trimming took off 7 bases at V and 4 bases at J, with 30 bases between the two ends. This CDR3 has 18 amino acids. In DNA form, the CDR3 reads TGTGCCAGCGGTTCGTGGACTCGGGTCAACACATTCGATTACGAGCAGTACTTC. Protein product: CASGSWTRVNTFDYEQYF.

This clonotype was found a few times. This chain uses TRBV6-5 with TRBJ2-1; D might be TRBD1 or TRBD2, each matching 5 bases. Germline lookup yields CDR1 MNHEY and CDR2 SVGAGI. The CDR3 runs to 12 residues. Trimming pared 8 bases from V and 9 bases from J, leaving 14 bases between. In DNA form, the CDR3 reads TGTGCCAGCTCTCTTGGGGCGGGTGAGCAGTTCTTC. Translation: CASSLGAGEQFF.

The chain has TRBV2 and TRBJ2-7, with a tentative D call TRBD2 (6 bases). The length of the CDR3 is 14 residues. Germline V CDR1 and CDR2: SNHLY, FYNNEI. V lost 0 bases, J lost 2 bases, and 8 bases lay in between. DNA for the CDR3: TGTGCCAGCAGTGAAGCGTCTAGCGCCTACGAGCAGTACTTC. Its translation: CASSEASSAYEQYF.

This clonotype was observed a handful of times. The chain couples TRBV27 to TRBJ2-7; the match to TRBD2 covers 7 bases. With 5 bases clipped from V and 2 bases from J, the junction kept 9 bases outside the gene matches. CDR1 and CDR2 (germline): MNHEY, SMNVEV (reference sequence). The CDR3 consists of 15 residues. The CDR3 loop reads CASSEDPTSTYEQYF. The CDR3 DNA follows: TGTGCCAGCAGTGAGGACCCGACTAGCACCTACGAGCAGTACTTC.

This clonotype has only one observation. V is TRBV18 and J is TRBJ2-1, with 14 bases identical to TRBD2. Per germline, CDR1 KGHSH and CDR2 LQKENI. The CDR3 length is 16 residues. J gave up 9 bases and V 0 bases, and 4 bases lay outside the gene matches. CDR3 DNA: TGTGCCAGCTCACCACCGGGACTAGCGGGAGTCAGTGAGCAGTTCTTC. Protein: CASSPPGLAGVSEQFF. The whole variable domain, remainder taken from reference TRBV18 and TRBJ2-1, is NAGVMQNPRHLVRRRGQEARLRCSPMKGHSHVYWYRQLPEEGLKFMVYLQKENIIDESGMPKERFSAEFPKEGPSILRIQQVVRGDSAAYFCASSPPGLAGVSEQFFGPGTRLTVL.

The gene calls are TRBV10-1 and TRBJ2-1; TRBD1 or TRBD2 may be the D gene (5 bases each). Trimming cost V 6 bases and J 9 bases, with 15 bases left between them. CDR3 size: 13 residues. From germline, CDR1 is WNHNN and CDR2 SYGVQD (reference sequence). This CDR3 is CASSRVRGGEQFF. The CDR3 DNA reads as TGCGCCAGCAGCCGGGTCCGTGGGGGTGAGCAGTTCTTC.

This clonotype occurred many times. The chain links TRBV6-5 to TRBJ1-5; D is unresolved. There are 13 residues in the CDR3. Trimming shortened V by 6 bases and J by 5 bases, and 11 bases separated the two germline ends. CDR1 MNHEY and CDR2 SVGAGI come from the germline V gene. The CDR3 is CASRAVLDQPQHF. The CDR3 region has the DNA TGTGCCAGCAGGGCGGTTCTGGATCAGCCCCAGCATTTT.

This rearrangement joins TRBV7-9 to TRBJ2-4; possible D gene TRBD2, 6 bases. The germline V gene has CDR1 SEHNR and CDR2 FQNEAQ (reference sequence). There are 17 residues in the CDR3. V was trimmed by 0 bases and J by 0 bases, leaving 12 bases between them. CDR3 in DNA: TGTGCCAGCAGCTTAGCGGACGGGCGGGGAGCCAAAAACATTCAGTACTTC. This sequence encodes CASSLADGRGAKNIQYF.

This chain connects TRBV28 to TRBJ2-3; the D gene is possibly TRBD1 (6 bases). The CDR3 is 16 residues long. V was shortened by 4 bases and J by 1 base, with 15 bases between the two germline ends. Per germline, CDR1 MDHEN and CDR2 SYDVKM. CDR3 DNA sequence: TGTGCCAGCAGTTGGGCTGACAGGAAACGCACAGATACGCAGTATTTT. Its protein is CASSWADRKRTDTQYF.

The CDR3 here is CASSASGAKETQYF. In DNA form, the CDR3 reads TGTGCCAGCAGCGCGTCCGGGGCCAAGGAGACCCAGTACTTC. The chain joins TRBV4-2 to TRBJ2-5, with D perhaps given as TRBD1 or TRBD2 (5 bases each). The germline V and J ends were trimmed by 5 bases and 5 bases, with 15 bases remaining between them. Germline assignment: CDR1 LGHNA and CDR2 YNFKEQ. The CDR3 length is 14 residues.

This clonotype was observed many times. CDR3: CSVIRGVRAEAFF. The CDR3 DNA sequence: TGCAGCGTTATTAGGGGGGTCAGGGCTGAAGCTTTCTTT. The gene calls are TRBV29-1 and TRBJ1-1; possibly TRBD1 for D (6 bases). The V and J ends lost 5 bases and 6 bases respectively, with 16 bases between them. This CDR3 has 13 residues. CDR1 is SQVTM and CDR2 is ANQGSEA in the germline V gene.

Written as DNA, the CDR3 is TGCAGTGCTAAAGAGGGGAGCTCTGGGGCCAACGTCCTGACTTTC. This codes for CSAKEGSSGANVLTF. The V call is TRBV20-1, the J call TRBJ2-6; perhaps D is TRBD1 or TRBD2 (5 bases each). From germline, CDR1 is DFQATT and CDR2 SNEGSKA (reference sequence). The CDR3 is 15 residues long. The V end lost 4 bases, the J end lost 0 bases, and 10 bases lay between the germline ends.

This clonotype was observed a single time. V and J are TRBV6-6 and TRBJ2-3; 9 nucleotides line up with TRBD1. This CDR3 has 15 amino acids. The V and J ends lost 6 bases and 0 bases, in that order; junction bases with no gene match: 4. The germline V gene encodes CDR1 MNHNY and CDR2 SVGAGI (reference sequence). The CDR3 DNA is TGTGCCAGCAGATCGACAGGGGGGAGCACAGATACGCAGTATTTT. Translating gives CASRSTGGSTDTQYF.

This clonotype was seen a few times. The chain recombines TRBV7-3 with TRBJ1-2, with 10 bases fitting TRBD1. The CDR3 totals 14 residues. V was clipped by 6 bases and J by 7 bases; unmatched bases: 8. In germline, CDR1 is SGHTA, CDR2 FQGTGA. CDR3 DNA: TGTGCCAGCAGTTCCGGGACAGGGGAGGGTGGCTACACCTTC. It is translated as CASSSGTGEGGYTF.

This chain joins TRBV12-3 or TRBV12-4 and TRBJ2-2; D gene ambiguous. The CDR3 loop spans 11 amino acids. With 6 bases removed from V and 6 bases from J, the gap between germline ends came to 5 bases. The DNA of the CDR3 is TGTGCCAGCAGGCGAGCCGGGGAGCTGTTTTTT. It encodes CASRRAGELFF.

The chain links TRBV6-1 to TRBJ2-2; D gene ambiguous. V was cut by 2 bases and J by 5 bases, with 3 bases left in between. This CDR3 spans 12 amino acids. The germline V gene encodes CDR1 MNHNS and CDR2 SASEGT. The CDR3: CASSEQTGELFF. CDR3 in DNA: TGTGCCAGCAGTGAACAAACCGGGGAGCTGTTTTTT.